This T cell receptor beta chain was obtained from a study of OX40 agonist ivuxolimab in advanced cancers. Across the study: Averaging roughly 60 years in age, with a range of roughly 20 to 90, the cohort was 65% to 90% male.

TCRdb's table, derived via immunoSEQ multiplex PCR, lists solely in-frame clones and lacks some. Of 65,000 to 95,000 clones in the sample, almost 90% were seen once. The germline V gene has CDR1 SGHNT and CDR2 YENEEA. The CDR3 consists of 14 residues. Between the trimmed V and J ends, which lost 5 bases and 5 bases, there was a span of 13 bases. This clonotype was obtained from an adult with an advanced solid tumor such as melanoma, head and neck, liver or kidney cancer. The starting material was CD4+ or CD8+ T cells sorted from blood, obtained in a trial of the OX40 agonist ivuxolimab. The chain links TRBV11-3 to TRBJ2-1, with D perhaps matching TRBD2 (6 bases). The chain's CDR3 is CASSPGRANNEQFF. The CDR3 bases are TGTGCCAGCAGCCCCGGGAGAGCGAACAATGAGCAGTTCTTC.